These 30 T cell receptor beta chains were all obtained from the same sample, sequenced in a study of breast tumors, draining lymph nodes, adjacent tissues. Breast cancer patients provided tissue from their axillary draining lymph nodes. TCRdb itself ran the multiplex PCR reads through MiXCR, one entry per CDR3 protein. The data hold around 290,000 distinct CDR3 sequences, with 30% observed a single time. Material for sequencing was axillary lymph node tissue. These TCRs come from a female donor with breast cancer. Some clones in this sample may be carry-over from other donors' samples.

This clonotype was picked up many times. The CDR3 DNA follows: TGTGCCAGCAGCTTAGGGCCTCGCTATGGCTACACCTTC. Translated, it gives CASSLGPRYGYTF. The chain combines TRBV7-8 with TRBJ1-2; D ambiguous. Trimming shortened V by 1 base and J by 4 bases, and 7 bases separated the two germline ends. The CDR3 spans 13 residues. Per germline, CDR1 SGHVS and CDR2 FQNEAQ.

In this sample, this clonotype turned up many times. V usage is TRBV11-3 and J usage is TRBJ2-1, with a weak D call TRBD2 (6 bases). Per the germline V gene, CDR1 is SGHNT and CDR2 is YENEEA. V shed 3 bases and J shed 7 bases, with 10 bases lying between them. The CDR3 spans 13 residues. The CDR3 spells CASSFFLANEQFF. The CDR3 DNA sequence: TGTGCCAGCAGCTTTTTTCTAGCGAATGAGCAGTTCTTC. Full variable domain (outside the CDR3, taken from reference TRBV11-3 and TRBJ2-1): EAGVVQSPRYKIIEKKQPVAFWCNPISGHNTLYWYLQNLGQGPELLIRYENEEAVDDSQLPKDRFSAERLKGVDSTLKIQPAELGDSAVYLCASSFFLANEQFFGPGTRLTVL.

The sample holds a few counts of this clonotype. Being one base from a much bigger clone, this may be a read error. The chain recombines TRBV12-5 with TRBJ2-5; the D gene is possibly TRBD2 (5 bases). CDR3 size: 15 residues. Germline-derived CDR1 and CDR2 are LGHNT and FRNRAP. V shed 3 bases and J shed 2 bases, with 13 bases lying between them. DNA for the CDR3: TGTGCTAGTGGTTTCGGCGCGGGTCCTCAAGAGACCCAGTACTTC. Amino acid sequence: CASGFGAGPQETQYF.

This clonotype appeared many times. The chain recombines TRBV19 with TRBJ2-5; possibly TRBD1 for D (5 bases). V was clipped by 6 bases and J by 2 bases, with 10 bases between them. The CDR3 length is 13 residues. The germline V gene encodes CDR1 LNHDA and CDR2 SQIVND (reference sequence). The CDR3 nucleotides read TGTGCCAGTAGAGCCCCAGGGCAAGAGACCCAGTACTTC. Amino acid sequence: CASRAPGQETQYF. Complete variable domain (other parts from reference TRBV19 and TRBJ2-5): DGGITQSPKYLFRKEGQNVTLSCEQNLNHDAMYWYRQDPGQGLRLIYYSQIVNDFQKGDIAEGYSVSREKKESFPLTVTSAQKNPTAFYLCASRAPGQETQYFGPGTRLLVL.

The CDR3 nucleotides are TGTGCCAGCAGCCTGACTAGACACACAGATACGCAGTATTTT. It yields the protein CASSLTRHTDTQYF. This chain joins TRBV4-2 and TRBJ2-3; possibly TRBD2 for D (6 bases). The CDR3 spans 14 residues. Per germline, CDR1 LGHNA and CDR2 YNFKEQ. Trimming took off 4 bases at V and 2 bases at J, with 10 bases between the two ends.

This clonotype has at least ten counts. The CDR3 DNA follows: TGTGCCATCAAGGGAGCAACTAATGAAAAACTGTTTTTT. Its translation is CAIKGATNEKLFF. This chain joins TRBV10-3 and TRBJ1-4; D unresolved. The CDR3 runs 13 residues. Trimming cost V 7 bases and J 0 bases, with 6 bases left between them. The V gene's germline CDR1 is ENHRY and CDR2 SYGVKD.

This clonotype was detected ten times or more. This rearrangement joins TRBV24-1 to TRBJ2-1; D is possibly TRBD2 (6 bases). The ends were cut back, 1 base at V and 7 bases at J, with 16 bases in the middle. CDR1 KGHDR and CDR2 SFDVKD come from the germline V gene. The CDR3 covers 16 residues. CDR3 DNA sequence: TGTGCCACCAGTGATTTTGGAGGGATCACCAGGAATGAGCAGTTCTTC. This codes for CATSDFGGITRNEQFF.

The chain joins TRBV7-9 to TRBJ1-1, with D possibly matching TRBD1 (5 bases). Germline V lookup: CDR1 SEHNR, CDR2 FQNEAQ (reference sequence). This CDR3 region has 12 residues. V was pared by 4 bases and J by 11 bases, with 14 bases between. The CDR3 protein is CASSSGARAAFF. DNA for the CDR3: TGTGCCAGCAGCTCCGGGGCCCGCGCCGCTTTCTTT.

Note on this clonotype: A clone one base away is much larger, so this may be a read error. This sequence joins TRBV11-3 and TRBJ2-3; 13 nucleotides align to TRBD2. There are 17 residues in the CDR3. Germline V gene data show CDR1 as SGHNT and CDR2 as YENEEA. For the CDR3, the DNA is TGTGCCAGCAGCTCATATACCGGGACTAGCGGGACAGATACGCGGTATTTT. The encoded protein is CASSSYTGTSGTDTRYF.

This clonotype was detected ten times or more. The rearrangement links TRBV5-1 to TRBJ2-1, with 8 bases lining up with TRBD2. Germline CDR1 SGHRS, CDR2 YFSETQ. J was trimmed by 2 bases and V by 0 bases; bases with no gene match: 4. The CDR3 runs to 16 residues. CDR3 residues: CASSLEAAGAYNEQFF. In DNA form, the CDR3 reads TGCGCCAGCAGCTTGGAAGCAGCGGGGGCCTACAATGAGCAGTTCTTC.

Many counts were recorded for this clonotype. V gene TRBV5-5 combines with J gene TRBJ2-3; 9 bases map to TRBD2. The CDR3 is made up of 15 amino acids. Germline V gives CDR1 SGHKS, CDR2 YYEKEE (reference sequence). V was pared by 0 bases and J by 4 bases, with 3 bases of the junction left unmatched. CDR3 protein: CASSLEGTSSDTQYF. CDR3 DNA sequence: TGTGCCAGCAGCTTGGAGGGGACTAGCTCAGATACGCAGTATTTT.

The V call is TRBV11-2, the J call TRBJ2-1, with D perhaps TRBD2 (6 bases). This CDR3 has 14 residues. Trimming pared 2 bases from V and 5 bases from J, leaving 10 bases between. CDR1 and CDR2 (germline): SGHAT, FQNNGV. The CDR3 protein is CASSLTGVHNEQFF. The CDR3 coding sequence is TGTGCCAGCAGCTTAACGGGAGTCCACAATGAGCAGTTCTTC.

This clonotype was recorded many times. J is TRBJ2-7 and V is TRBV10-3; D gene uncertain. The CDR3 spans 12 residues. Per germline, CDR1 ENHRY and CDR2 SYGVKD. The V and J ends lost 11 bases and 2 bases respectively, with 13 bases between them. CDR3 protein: CAAKGSAYEQYF. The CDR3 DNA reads TGTGCCGCCAAAGGATCCGCCTACGAGCAGTACTTC.

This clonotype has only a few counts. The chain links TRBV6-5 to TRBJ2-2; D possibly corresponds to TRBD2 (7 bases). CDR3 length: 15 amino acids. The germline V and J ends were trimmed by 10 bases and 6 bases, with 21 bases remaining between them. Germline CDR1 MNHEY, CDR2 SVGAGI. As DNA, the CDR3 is TGTGCCACCCTGCTCGAGGGGGGGCGCCCCGGGGAGCTGTTTTTT. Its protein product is CATLLEGGRPGELFF.

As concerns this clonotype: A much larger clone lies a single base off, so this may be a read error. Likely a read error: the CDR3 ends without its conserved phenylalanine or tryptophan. In DNA, the CDR3 is TGTGCCATCAGTGAGACCCGACCTTCTGGAAACATCATATATCTT. It translates to CAISETRPSGNIIYL. The rearrangement joins TRBV10-3 to TRBJ1-3; D unclear. The CDR3 runs 15 residues. CDR1 is ENHRY, CDR2 SYGVKD, per germline.

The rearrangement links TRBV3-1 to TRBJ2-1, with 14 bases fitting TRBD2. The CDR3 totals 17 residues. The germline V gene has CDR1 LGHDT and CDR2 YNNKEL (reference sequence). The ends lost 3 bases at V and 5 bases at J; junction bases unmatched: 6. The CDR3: CASSQGLAGVAHNEQFF. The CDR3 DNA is TGTGCCAGCAGCCAGGGACTAGCGGGAGTGGCCCACAATGAGCAGTTCTTC.

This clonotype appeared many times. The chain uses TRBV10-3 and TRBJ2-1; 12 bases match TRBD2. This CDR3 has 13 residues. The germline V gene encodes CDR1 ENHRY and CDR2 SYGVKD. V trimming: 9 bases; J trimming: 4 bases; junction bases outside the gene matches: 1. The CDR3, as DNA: TGTGCCATAGGACTAGCGGGGTACAATGAGCAGTTCTTC. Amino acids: CAIGLAGYNEQFF.

The CDR3 protein is CSSQGAWEQFF. As DNA, the CDR3 is TGCAGCTCACAGGGGGCATGGGAGCAGTTCTTC. The rearrangement links TRBV29-1 to TRBJ2-1, with 9 bases fitting TRBD1. Germline V gene lookup returns CDR1 SQVTM and CDR2 ANQGSEA. This CDR3 has 11 amino acids. Unmatched junction bases numbered 6, after V lost 8 bases and J lost 10 bases.

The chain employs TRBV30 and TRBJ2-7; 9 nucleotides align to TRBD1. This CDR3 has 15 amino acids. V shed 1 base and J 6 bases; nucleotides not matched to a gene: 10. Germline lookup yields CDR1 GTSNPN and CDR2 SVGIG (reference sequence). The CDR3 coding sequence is TGTGCCTGGAGTGCCTCATACAGGGGGCGTTTCGAGCAGTACTTC. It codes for CAWSASYRGRFEQYF.

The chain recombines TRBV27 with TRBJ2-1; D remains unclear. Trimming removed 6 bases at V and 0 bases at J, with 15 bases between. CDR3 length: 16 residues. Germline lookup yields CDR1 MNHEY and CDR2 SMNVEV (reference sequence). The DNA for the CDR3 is TGTGCCAGCAGGGGGTGGGTGAGAGGCTCCTACAATGAGCAGTTCTTC. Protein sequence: CASRGWVRGSYNEQFF.

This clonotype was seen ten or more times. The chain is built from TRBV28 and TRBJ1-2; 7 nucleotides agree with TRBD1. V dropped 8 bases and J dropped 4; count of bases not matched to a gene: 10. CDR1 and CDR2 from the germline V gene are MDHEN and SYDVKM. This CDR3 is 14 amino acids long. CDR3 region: CASQGGTLIYGYTF. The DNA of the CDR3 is TGTGCCAGCCAGGGGGGCACGTTGATCTATGGCTACACCTTC.

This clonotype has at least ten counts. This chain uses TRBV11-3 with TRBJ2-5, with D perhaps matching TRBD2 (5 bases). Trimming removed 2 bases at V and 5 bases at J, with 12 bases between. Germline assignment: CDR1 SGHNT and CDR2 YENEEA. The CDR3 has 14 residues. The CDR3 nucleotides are TGTGCCAGCAGCTTACGTGGGGTAGCGGAGACCCAGTACTTC. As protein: CASSLRGVAETQYF.

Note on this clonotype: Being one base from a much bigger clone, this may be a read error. The CDR3 loop reads CASRHRAWTNEKLFF. For the CDR3, the DNA is TGTGCCAGCAGGCACAGGGCTTGGACTAATGAAAAACTGTTTTTT. The rearrangement uses TRBV6-6 and TRBJ1-4; possibly TRBD1 for D (6 bases). The CDR3 spans 15 residues. From germline, CDR1 is MNHNY and CDR2 SVGAGI (reference sequence). V was cut by 6 bases and J by 2 bases, with 13 bases left in between.

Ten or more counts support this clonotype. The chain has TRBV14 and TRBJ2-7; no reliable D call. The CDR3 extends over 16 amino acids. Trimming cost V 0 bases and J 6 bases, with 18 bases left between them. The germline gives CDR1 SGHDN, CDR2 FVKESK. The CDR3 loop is CASSQDVGRPWGEQYF. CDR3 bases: TGTGCCAGCAGCCAAGACGTCGGGCGCCCGTGGGGCGAGCAGTACTTC.

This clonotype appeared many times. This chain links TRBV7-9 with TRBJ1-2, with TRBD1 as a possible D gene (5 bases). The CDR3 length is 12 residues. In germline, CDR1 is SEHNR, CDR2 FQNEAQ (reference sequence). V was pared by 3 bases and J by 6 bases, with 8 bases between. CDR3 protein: CASSFGTDGYTF. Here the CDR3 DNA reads TGTGCCAGCAGCTTTGGGACGGATGGCTACACCTTC.

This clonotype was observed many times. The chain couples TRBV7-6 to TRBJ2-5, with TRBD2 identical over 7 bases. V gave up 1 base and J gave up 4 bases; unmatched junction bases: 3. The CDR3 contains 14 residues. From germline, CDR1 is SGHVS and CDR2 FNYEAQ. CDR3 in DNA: TGTGCCAGCAGCTTAGATATAGCGGGAGAGACCCAGTACTTC. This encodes CASSLDIAGETQYF.

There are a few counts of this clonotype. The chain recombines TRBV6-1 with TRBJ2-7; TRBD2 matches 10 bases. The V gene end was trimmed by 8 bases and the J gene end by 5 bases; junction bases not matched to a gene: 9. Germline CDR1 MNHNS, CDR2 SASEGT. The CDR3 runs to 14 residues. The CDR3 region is CASGLAGVADEQYF. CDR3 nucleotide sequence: TGTGCCAGCGGGCTAGCGGGAGTCGCCGACGAGCAGTACTTC.

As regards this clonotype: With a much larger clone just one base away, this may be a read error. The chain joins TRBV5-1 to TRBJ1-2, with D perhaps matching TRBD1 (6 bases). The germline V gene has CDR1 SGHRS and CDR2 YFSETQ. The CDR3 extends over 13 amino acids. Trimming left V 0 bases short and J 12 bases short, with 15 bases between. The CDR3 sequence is CASSLAGGQGNTF. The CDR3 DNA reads TGCGCCAGCAGCTTGGCGGGGGGCCAGGGCAACACCTTC.

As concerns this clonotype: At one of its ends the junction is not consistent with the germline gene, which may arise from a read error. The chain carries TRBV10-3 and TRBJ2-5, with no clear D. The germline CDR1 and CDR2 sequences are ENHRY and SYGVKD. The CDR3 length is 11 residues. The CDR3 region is CATQLRVTRYF. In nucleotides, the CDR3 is TGTGCCACACAACTCCGAGTGACCCGGTACTTC.

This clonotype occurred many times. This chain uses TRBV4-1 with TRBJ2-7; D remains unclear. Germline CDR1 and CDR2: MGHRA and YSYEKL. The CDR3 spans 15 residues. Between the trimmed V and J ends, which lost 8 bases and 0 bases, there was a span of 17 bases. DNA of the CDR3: TGCGCCAGCGGAATAGTAGGGCCTCGCTCCTACGAGCAGTACTTC. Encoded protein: CASGIVGPRSYEQYF.